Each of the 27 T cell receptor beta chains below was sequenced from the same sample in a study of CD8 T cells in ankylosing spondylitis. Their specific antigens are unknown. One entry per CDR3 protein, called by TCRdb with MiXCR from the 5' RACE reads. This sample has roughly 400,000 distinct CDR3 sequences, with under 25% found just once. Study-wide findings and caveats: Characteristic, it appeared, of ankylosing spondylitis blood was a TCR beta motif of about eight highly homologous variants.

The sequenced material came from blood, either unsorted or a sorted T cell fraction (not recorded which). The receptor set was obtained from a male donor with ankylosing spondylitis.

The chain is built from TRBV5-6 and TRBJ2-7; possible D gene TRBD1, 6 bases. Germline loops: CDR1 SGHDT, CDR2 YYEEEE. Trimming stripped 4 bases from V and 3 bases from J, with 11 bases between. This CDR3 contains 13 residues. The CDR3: CASSDDRFYEQYF. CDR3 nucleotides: TGTGCCAGCAGCGACGACAGGTTCTACGAGCAGTACTTC.

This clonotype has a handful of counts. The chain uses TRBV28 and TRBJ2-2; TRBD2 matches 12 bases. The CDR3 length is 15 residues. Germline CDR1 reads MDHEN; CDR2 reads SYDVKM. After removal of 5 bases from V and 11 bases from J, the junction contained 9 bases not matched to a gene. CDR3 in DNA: TGTGCCAGCAGTCAGACTAGCGGGAGACCCAGAGAGCTGTTTTTT. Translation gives CASSQTSGRPRELFF. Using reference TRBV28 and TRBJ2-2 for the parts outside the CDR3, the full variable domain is DVKVTQSSRYLVKRTGEKVFLECVQDMDHENMFWYRQDPGLGLRLIYFSYDVKMKEKGDIPEGYSVSREKKERFSLILESASTNQTSMYLCASSQTSGRPRELFFGEGSRLTVL.

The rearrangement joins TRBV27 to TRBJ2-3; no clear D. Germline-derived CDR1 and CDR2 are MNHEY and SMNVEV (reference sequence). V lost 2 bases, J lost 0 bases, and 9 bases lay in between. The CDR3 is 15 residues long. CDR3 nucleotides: TGTGCCAGCAGTTTAGCCGCAGAGAGCACAGATACGCAGTATTTT. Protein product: CASSLAAESTDTQYF.

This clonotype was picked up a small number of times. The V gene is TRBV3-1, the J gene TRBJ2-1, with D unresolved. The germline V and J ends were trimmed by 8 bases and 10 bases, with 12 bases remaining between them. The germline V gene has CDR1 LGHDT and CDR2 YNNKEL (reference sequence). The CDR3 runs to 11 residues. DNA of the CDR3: TGTGCCAGCCGACGAGGAAGAGAGCAGTTCTTC. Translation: CASRRGREQFF.

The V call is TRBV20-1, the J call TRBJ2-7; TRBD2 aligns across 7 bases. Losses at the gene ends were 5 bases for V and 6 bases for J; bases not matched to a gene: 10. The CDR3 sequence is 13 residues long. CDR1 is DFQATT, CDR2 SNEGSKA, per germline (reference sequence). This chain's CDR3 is CSASWGRGGEQYF. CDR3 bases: TGCAGTGCTTCATGGGGGAGGGGAGGCGAGCAGTACTTC.

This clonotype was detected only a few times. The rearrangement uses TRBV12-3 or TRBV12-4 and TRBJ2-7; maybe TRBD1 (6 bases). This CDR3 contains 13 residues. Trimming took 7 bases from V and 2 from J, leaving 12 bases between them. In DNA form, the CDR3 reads TGTGCCAGCAACAAGACAGGTCCCTACGAGCAGTACTTC. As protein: CASNKTGPYEQYF.

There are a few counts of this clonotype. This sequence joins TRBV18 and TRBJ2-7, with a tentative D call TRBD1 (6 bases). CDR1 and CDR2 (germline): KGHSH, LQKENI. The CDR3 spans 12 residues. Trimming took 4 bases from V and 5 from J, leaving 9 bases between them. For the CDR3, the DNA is TGTGCCAGCTCACTCAACAGGGACGAGCAGTACTTC. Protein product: CASSLNRDEQYF.

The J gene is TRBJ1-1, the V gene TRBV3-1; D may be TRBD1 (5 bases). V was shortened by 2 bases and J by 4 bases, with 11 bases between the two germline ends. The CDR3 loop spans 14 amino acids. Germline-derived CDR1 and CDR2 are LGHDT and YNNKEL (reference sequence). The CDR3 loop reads CASSQNRDGTEAFF. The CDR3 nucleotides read TGTGCCAGCAGCCAAAACCGGGACGGCACTGAAGCTTTCTTT.

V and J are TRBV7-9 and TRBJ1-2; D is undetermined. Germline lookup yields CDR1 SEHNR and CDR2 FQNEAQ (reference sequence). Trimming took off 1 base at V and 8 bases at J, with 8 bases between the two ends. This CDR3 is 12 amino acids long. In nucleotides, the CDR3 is TGTGCCAGCAGCTTAGAAGGGATCGGCTACACCTTC. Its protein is CASSLEGIGYTF.

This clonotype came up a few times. CDR3 sequence (DNA): TGTGCCAGCCGCCCAGGGGCGAGCGCCGGGGAGCTGTTTTTT. Translated: CASRPGASAGELFF. The V gene is TRBV28, the J gene TRBJ2-2; weak D call: TRBD1 (6 bases). Between the trimmed V and J ends, which lost 8 bases and 6 bases, there was a span of 16 bases. Per the germline V gene, CDR1 is MDHEN and CDR2 is SYDVKM. This CDR3 has 14 residues.

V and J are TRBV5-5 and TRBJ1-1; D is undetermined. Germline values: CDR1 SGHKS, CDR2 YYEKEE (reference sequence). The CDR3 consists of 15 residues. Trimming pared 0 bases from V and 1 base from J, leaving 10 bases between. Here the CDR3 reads CASSLAFSRNTEAFF. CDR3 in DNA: TGTGCCAGCAGCTTGGCGTTCAGCCGGAACACTGAAGCTTTCTTT.

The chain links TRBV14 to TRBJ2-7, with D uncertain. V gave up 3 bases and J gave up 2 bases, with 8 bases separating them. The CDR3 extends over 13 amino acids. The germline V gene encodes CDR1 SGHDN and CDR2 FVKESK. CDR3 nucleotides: TGTGCCAGCAGCCAGGAGCCCACCTACGAGCAGTACTTC. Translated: CASSQEPTYEQYF. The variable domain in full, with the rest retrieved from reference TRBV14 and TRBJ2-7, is EAGVTQFPSHSVIEKGQTVTLRCDPISGHDNLYWYRRVMGKEIKFLLHFVKESKQDESGMPNNRFLAERTGGTYSTLKVQPAELEDSGVYFCASSQEPTYEQYFGPGTRLTVT.

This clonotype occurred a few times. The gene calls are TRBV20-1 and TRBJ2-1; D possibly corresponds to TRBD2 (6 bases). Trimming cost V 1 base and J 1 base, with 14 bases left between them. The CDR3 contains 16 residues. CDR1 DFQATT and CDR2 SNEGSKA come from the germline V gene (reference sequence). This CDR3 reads CSARGGLARSYNEQFF. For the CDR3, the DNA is TGCAGTGCTAGAGGGGGCCTAGCGAGATCCTACAATGAGCAGTTCTTC.

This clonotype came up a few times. CDR3 bases: TGTGCCAGCAGCCAAGGATGGGCGGGGAAAGAGACCCAGTACTTC. Protein sequence: CASSQGWAGKETQYF. V and J are TRBV3-1 and TRBJ2-5; D might be TRBD2 (6 bases). Germline loops: CDR1 LGHDT, CDR2 YNNKEL (reference sequence). This CDR3 comprises 15 residues. Trimming pared 1 base from V and 3 bases from J, leaving 12 bases between.

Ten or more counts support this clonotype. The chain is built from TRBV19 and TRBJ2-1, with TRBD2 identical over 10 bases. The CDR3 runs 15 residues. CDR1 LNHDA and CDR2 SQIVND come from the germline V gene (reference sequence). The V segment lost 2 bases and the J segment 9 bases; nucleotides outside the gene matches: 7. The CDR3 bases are TGTGCCAGTAGTATAAAAGCGGGAGGGCTCGGTGAGCAGTTCTTC. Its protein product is CASSIKAGGLGEQFF.

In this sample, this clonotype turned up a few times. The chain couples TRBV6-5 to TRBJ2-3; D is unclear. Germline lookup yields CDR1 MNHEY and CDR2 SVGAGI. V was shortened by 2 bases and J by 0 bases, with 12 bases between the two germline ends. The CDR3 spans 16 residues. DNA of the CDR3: TGTGCCAGCAGTTACACAGACCTGTCTAGCACAGATACGCAGTATTTT. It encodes CASSYTDLSSTDTQYF.

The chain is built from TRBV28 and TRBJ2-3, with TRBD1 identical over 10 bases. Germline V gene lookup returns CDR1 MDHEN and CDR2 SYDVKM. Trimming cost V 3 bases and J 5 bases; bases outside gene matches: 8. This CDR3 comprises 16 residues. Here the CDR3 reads CASSFADRGRVDTQYF. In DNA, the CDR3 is TGTGCCAGCAGTTTTGCCGACAGGGGGCGAGTAGATACGCAGTATTTT. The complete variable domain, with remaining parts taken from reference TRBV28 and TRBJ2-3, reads DVKVTQSSRYLVKRTGEKVFLECVQDMDHENMFWYRQDPGLGLRLIYFSYDVKMKEKGDIPEGYSVSREKKERFSLILESASTNQTSMYLCASSFADRGRVDTQYFGPGTRLTVL.

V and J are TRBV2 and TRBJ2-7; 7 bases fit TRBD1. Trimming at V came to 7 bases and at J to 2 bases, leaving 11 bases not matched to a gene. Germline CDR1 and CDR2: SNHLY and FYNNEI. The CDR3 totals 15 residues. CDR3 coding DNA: TGTGCCAGCACTCAGCCCGGGACAGTAACCTACGAGCAGTACTTC. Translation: CASTQPGTVTYEQYF.

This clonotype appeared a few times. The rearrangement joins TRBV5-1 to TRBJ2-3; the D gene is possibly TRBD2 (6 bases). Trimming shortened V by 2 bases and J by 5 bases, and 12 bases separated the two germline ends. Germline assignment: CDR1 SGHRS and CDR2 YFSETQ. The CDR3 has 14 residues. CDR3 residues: CASSFGGRRDTQYF. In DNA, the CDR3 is TGCGCCAGCAGCTTTGGGGGGAGGAGAGATACGCAGTATTTT.

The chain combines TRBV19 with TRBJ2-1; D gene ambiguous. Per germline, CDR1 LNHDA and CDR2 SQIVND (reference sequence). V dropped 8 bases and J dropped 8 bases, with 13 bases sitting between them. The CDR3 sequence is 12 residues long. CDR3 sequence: CASGQRSYEQFF. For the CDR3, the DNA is TGTGCCAGTGGTCAGCGTTCCTATGAGCAGTTCTTC.

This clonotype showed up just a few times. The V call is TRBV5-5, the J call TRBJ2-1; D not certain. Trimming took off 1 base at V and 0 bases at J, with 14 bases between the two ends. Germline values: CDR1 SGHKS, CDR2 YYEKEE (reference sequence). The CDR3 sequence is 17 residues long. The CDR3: CASSLLSDWSSYNEQFF. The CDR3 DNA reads TGTGCCAGCAGCTTGTTGTCAGACTGGAGCTCCTACAATGAGCAGTTCTTC.

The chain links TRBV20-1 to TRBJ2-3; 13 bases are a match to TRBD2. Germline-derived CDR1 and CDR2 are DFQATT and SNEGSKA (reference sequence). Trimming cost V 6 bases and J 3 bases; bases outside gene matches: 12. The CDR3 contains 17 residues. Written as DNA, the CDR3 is TGCAGTGCCCAAAGGACTAGCGGGAGAACGGGGACAGATACGCAGTATTTT. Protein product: CSAQRTSGRTGTDTQYF.

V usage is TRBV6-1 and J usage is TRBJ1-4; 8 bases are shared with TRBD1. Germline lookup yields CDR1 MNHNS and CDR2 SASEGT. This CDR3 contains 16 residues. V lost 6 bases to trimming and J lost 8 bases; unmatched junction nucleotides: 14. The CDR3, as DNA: TGTGCCAGCAGCCCCGCTCGCAGGGGGCAAGAAGAAAAACTGTTTTTT. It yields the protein CASSPARRGQEEKLFF.

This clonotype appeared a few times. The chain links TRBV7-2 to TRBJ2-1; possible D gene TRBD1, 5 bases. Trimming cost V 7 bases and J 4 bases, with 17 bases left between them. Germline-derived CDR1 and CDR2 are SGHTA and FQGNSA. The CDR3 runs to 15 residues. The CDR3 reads CASTQGRTWYNEQFF. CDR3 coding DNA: TGTGCCAGCACCCAGGGCCGCACATGGTACAATGAGCAGTTCTTC. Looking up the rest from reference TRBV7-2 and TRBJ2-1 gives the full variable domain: GAGVSQSPSNKVTEKGKDVELRCDPISGHTALYWYRQSLGQGLEFLIYFQGNSAPDKSGLPSDRFSAERTGGSVSTLTIQRTQQEDSAVYLCASTQGRTWYNEQFFGPGTRLTVL.

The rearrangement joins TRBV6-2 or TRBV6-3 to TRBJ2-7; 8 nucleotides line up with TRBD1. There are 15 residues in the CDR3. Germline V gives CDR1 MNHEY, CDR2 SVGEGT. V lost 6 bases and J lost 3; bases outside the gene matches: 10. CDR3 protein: CASSPGTGRIYEQYF. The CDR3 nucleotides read TGTGCCAGCAGCCCCGGGACAGGTAGGATCTACGAGCAGTACTTC.

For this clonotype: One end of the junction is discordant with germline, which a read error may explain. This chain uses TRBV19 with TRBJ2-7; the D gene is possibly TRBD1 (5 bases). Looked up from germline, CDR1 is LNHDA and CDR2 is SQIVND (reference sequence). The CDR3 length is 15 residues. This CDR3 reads CVSSMSASRGYEQYF. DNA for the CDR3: TGTGTCAGTAGTATGTCAGCATCTAGGGGCTACGAGCAGTACTTC.

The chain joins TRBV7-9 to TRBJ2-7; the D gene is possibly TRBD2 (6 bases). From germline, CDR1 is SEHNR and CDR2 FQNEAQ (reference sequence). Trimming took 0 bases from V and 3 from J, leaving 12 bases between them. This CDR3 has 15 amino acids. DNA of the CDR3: TGTGCCAGCAGCTTAGCGCTGGGGGGAGGCTACGAGCAGTACTTC. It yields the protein CASSLALGGGYEQYF.